This T cell receptor (beta chain) was captured in a study of radiation and T cells in renal cell carcinoma. Study-wide results and limits: Irradiated tumors had higher TCR clonality than control tumors. Dominant CDR3 motifs were more common in irradiated tumors than controls.

Germline V gene data show CDR1 as ENHRY and CDR2 as SYGVKD. The V segment lost 3 bases and the J segment 6 bases; nucleotides outside the gene matches: 7. The CDR3 sequence is 14 residues long. This clone was seen a few times. The antigen is not known. Indicated treatment: treatment-naive control, cytoreductive nephrectomy. Treatment-naive patients without radiation supplied the control tumors at nephrectomy. Sequenced control tumors were from about a dozen males and a few females, median age roughly 60. Only in-frame clones appear in the TCRdb table, and some are missing; sequencing was by immunoSEQ multiplex PCR. Seen here are around 26,000 clones, roughly 50% observed once, and the top ten hold 22%.

The source was tumor tissue, collected from a patient whose treatment was nephrectomy without radiotherapy. The chain uses TRBV10-3 and TRBJ1-1; 7 bases are shared with TRBD1. The source of this sequence is a man in his forties with renal cell carcinoma. CDR3 nucleotide sequence: TGTGCCATCAGTGATTCGCCCAGGGGGTCTGAAGCTTTCTTT. Its protein product is CAISDSPRGSEAFF.